The 21 T cell receptor beta chains presented below share a single source sample, sequenced in a study of Graves' ophthalmopathy and Graves' hyperthyroidism (dated by TCRdb to 2017 to 2018). Sequencing was carried out with an Illumina HiSeq 2000. TCR beta CDR3 regions were amplified from RNA transcripts for repertoire sequencing. The first round of RT-PCR was done with HTBI primers and the Qiagen OneStep RT-PCR kit, and was followed by a second round of multiplex PCR, then size selection and purification. The public sequencing data were trimmed at Q25 with fastp and processed into clonotypes with MiXCR by TCRdb, which kept only in-frame beta chains. Entries that share a CDR3 protein sequence are merged under the most common genes and DNA. The sample data list over a million distinct CDR3 sequences, and less than 45% of these were observed just once. Of the sample, around 10% is held by the ten largest clones.

The sequenced sample was peripheral blood or thyroid tissue (not recorded which). Receptors originate from an adult man with Graves' hyperthyroidism.

This chain connects TRBV29-1 to TRBJ2-5; perhaps TRBD1 as D (5 bases). CDR1 is SQVTM, CDR2 ANQGSEA, per germline. The CDR3 consists of 13 residues. The V end was cut by 4 bases, the J end by 7 bases, with 16 bases between. Here the CDR3 reads CSVGLDTFGTQYF. CDR3 coding DNA: TGCAGCGTTGGACTGGACACGTTTGGGACCCAGTACTTC.

This chain joins TRBV10-3 and TRBJ1-2; 11 nucleotides agree with TRBD1. Looked up from germline, CDR1 is ENHRY and CDR2 is SYGVKD. This CDR3 has 16 residues. V lost 0 bases and J lost 0; bases outside the gene matches: 0. CDR3 DNA: TGTGCCATCAGTGAGTCGGGACAGGGGGCTAACTATGGCTACACCTTC. Translation: CAISESGQGANYGYTF.

This chain uses TRBV6-5 with TRBJ2-2; D is undetermined. The CDR3 runs 13 residues. CDR1 is MNHEY, CDR2 SVGAGI, per germline. The ends were cut back, 2 bases at V and 6 bases at J, with 7 bases in the middle. This chain's CDR3 is CASSYGFPGELFF. CDR3 in DNA: TGTGCCAGCAGTTACGGTTTCCCCGGGGAGCTGTTTTTT.

This clonotype was observed at least ten times. Here the CDR3 reads CASSLAREFSGANVLTF. The CDR3 DNA follows: TGTGCCAGCAGCTTAGCAAGGGAATTCTCTGGGGCCAACGTCCTGACTTTC. The gene calls are TRBV7-9 and TRBJ2-6; D unresolved. Looked up from germline, CDR1 is SEHNR and CDR2 is FQNEAQ (reference sequence). V was cut by 0 bases and J by 0 bases, with 9 bases left in between. The CDR3 is made up of 17 amino acids.

As to this clonotype: The CDR3 does not close with the conserved phenylalanine or tryptophan, likely indicating a read error. The DNA is left out, because the CDR3 cannot be placed on it with certainty; the CDR3 is given as TCRdb lists it. V is TRBV20-1 and J is TRBJ1-2. Per germline, CDR1 DFQATT and CDR2 SNEGSKA (reference sequence). The length of the CDR3 is 11 amino acids, counting both ends. The CDR3 is CSASFAGGISY.

This clonotype appeared once. This rearrangement joins TRBV29-1 to TRBJ2-5; TRBD1 matches 8 bases. Germline assignment: CDR1 SQVTM and CDR2 ANQGSEA. V lost 6 bases, J lost 4 bases, and 7 bases stayed unmatched. The CDR3 runs 13 residues. CDR3 DNA: TGCAGCGTCGTCCGGACAGGGAGAGAGACCCAGTACTTC. Its translation is CSVVRTGRETQYF.

The sample holds many counts of this clonotype. This sequence joins TRBV4-3 and TRBJ1-5, with D unresolved. This CDR3 has 15 residues. Per the germline V gene, CDR1 is LGHNA and CDR2 is YSLEER. V gave up 0 bases and J gave up 2 bases, with 8 bases separating them. The CDR3 DNA is TGCGCCAGCAGCCAAGATGCCCTTGGCAATCAGCCCCAGCATTTT. Amino acids: CASSQDALGNQPQHF.

This sequence joins TRBV28 and TRBJ2-7; D may be TRBD1 (5 bases). CDR3 length: 12 amino acids. Trimming took off 8 bases at V and 1 base at J, with 9 bases between the two ends. The germline gives CDR1 MDHEN, CDR2 SYDVKM. The CDR3: CASFRDSYEQYF. DNA of the CDR3: TGTGCCAGCTTCAGGGATTCCTACGAGCAGTACTTC.

This clonotype was seen many times. The chain combines TRBV5-5 with TRBJ2-7; TRBD1 matches 7 bases. The J segment lost 5 bases and the V segment lost 0 bases, leaving 2 bases of the junction unmatched. This CDR3 region has 13 residues. The germline CDR1 and CDR2 sequences are SGHKS and YYEKEE (reference sequence). CDR3 sequence reads: CASSLGDRDEQYF. The CDR3 DNA reads TGTGCCAGCAGCTTGGGAGACAGGGACGAGCAGTACTTC.

In the case of this clonotype: A read error may be the cause here, since a much bigger clone is one base away. The chain joins TRBV10-2 to TRBJ1-3; D is possibly TRBD1 (5 bases). The CDR3 contains 15 residues. Germline CDR1 and CDR2: WSHSY and SAAADI. The CDR3 region has the DNA TGTGCCAGCAGTGAAATAGGGGCCTCTGGAAACACCATATATTTT. It translates to CASSEIGASGNTIYF.

In this sample, this clonotype turned up many times. Mismatch with germline at one junction end may stem from a read error. The genes are TRBV29-1 and TRBJ2-7; D unresolved. This CDR3 has 12 residues. Germline CDR1 reads SQVTM; CDR2 reads ANQGSEA. The DNA of the CDR3 is TGCAGCGTCCCCACCGGGTCCTCCGAGCAGTACTTC. Translation gives CSVPTGSSEQYF.

This clonotype appeared many times. The rearrangement uses TRBV14 and TRBJ2-7; the match to TRBD1 covers 10 bases. The ends lost 4 bases at V and 5 bases at J; junction bases unmatched: 8. The CDR3 consists of 15 residues. The germline gives CDR1 SGHDN, CDR2 FVKESK. The CDR3 loop is CASSRRGTGAHEQYF. The DNA for the CDR3 is TGTGCCAGCAGCCGCCGTGGGACAGGGGCCCACGAGCAGTACTTC.

V is TRBV20-1 and J is TRBJ1-6, with 7 bases identical to TRBD1. Trimming cost V 7 bases and J 8 bases; bases outside gene matches: 8. This CDR3 is built from 13 residues. Germline loops: CDR1 DFQATT, CDR2 SNEGSKA (reference sequence). DNA for the CDR3: TGCAGTGTAACACACAGGGGTGATTCACCCCTCCACTTT. It translates to CSVTHRGDSPLHF.

This clonotype appeared many times. The V call is TRBV7-8, the J call TRBJ2-2, with D possibly being TRBD1 (5 bases). With 1 base removed from V and 0 bases from J, the gap between germline ends came to 12 bases. The CDR3 length is 17 residues. Looked up from germline, CDR1 is SGHVS and CDR2 is FQNEAQ. The CDR3 DNA is TGTGCCAGCAGCTTAGAAGTGTGGGGCGCGAACACCGGGGAGCTGTTTTTT. Translating it yields CASSLEVWGANTGELFF.

V is TRBV25-1 and J is TRBJ2-7; 7 bases line up with TRBD1. V gave up 3 bases and J gave up 5 bases; unmatched junction bases: 10. The CDR3 has 15 residues. The V gene's germline CDR1 is MGHDK and CDR2 SYGVNS. The CDR3 region is CASSDGSGGRDEQYF. CDR3 DNA: TGTGCCAGCAGTGATGGGTCAGGGGGACGCGACGAGCAGTACTTC.

The chain uses TRBV20-1 and TRBJ1-5; unclear D gene. The CDR3 runs 16 residues. The germline V gene encodes CDR1 DFQATT and CDR2 SNEGSKA (reference sequence). Trimming pared 3 bases from V and 11 bases from J, leaving 26 bases between. Here the CDR3 reads CSASLGGSTSGETQHF. CDR3 nucleotide sequence: TGCAGTGCTAGTTTAGGAGGCAGCACCTCCGGGGAGACCCAGCATTTT.

Note on this clonotype: An end of the junction differs from the germline gene, which may be a read error. The chain has TRBV10-3 and TRBJ2-5; D may be TRBD1 or TRBD2 (5 bases each). This CDR3 has 13 residues. CDR1 and CDR2 from the germline V gene are ENHRY and SYGVKD. The CDR3 DNA is TGTGCCATCAGTGGGGGGATGATGGAGACCCGGTACTTC. Its translation is CAISGGMMETRYF.

V and J are TRBV5-5 and TRBJ2-7; 7 nucleotides align to TRBD1. The ends lost 1 base at V and 3 bases at J; junction bases unmatched: 7. This CDR3 is 15 amino acids long. The germline CDR1 and CDR2 sequences are SGHKS and YYEKEE (reference sequence). Here the CDR3 reads CASSLLQGRLYEQYF. The CDR3 DNA reads as TGTGCCAGCAGCTTGTTACAGGGGAGACTCTACGAGCAGTACTTC.

This clonotype was seen just once. The chain uses TRBV10-2 and TRBJ2-7; the D gene is possibly TRBD2 (6 bases). V was trimmed by 4 bases and J by 5 bases, leaving 21 bases between them. The CDR3 is made up of 16 amino acids. Germline V gene sequence: CDR1 WSHSY, CDR2 SAAADI. The CDR3 protein is CASSASNLREGHEQYF. CDR3 coding DNA: TGCGCCAGCAGTGCCTCTAACCTGCGGGAAGGCCACGAGCAGTACTTC.

As DNA, the CDR3 is TGTGCCAGCGGGGGACTAGCGGTAACAGATACGCAGTATTTT. This sequence encodes CASGGLAVTDTQYF. The chain uses TRBV25-1 and TRBJ2-3, with 11 bases matching TRBD2. V lost 8 bases and J lost 3; bases outside the gene matches: 4. CDR3 length equals 14 residues. CDR1 and CDR2 from the germline V gene are MGHDK and SYGVNS.

Ten or more counts support this clonotype. The J gene is TRBJ1-1, the V gene TRBV2; unclear D gene. The CDR3 loop spans 11 amino acids. Per the germline V gene, CDR1 is SNHLY and CDR2 is FYNNEI. V lost 2 bases and J 4 bases, leaving 2 bases between the germline ends. The CDR3 DNA sequence: TGTGCCAGCAGTGAACTCACTGAAGCTTTCTTT. Residues: CASSELTEAFF.